Sequencing of this T cell receptor beta chain was carried out in a study of blood T cell repertoires in COVID-19 (dated by TCRdb to 2018 to 2021). Looking at the study overall: Samples from collaborators originated in the United States, Italy and Spain and spanned both the acute and convalescent phases of COVID-19. The material from the prospective study consisted of cDNA or gDNA derived from T cells, B-cell-depleted T cells, or PBMCs. The sample metadata nearly always contained a de-identified subject ID, COVID-19 status, age in years and sex. A freely available public database, intended as a resource for researchers studying the immune response to SARS-CoV-2, is where the repertoires were released. Subjects who had been exposed to COVID-19, were actively infected with it, or had recovered from it provided the deeply sampled blood TCRbeta repertoires that made up the dataset. Where HLA class I and class II types were available, the types were taken from metadata supplied by the sample provider, not from assay-based typing. The samples were drawn from the first 160 participants of the ongoing ImmuneRACE study and from about 1,200 subjects provided by 6 global collaborators. General conclusions and limits of the study: How much clinical and demographic metadata was included differed by source and by participant, and the metadata was provided uncurated.

TCRbeta CDR3 regions were amplified from genomic DNA using the immunoSEQ Assay, a bias-controlled multiplex PCR. As for the original processing: The number of nucleated cells in each sample was estimated by amplification of reference gene primers within the assay. To quantify the absolute abundance of each unique TCRbeta CDR3 rearrangement, sequence reads were collapsed and filtered. Productive Simpson clonality was computed per sample as the square root of Simpson's diversity index over productive rearrangements. Not all clones reach the TCRdb copy of this immuneACCESS table, which keeps in-frame sequences only. Checked studies attribute under half of the gap to unresolved V genes and leave the rest unexplained. V and J calls and clone size are as listed in that table; D and trimming were resolved from the DNA. A total of more than 150,000 clones appear in this sample, nearly 80% of them only once. Roughly 13% of the sample rests with the top ten.

Each collaborating institution followed its own protocols to collect whole blood in K2EDTA tubes. For TCRbeta analysis, collaborator samples were shipped as frozen whole blood, as isolated PBMCs, or as DNA extracted from either sample type. This clone appeared a single time. Its antigen is not yet known. Base quality data are lacking; no much larger clone is found one base away. For this chain, trimming is 3 bases at the V end and 2 bases at the J end, and the number of junction bases without a gene match is 4. CDR1 and CDR2 are drawn from the germline V gene: SGHDT, YYEEEE. The CDR3 runs 14 amino acids, cysteine and phenylalanine included. CDR3 DNA is the only sequence kept; it has 42 bases, read in frame from the first base.

The clonotype was recovered from a woman aged 80 or over with acute or convalescent COVID-19. Source material: peripheral blood. The sequence is built from TRBV5-6 and TRBJ1-2; 7 middle bases align to TRBD1. The CDR3 protein: CASSSTGLNYGYTF. The sequence in DNA is TGTGCCAGCAGCTCGACAGGGCTCAACTATGGCTACACCTTC.